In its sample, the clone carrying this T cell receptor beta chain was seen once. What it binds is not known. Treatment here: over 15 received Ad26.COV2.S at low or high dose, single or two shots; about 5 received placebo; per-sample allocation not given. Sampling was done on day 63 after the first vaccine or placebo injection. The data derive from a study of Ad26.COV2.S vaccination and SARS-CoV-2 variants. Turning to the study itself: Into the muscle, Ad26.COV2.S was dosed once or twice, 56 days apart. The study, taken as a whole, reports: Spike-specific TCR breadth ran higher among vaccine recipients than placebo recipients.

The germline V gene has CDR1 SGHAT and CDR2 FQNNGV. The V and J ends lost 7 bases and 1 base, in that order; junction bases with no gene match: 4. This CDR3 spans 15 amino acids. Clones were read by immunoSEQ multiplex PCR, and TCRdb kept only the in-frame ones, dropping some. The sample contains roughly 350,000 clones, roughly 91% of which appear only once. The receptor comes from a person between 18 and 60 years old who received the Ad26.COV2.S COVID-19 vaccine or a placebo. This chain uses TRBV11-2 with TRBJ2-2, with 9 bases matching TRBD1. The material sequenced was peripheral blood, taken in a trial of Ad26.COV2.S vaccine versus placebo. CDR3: CASNMDRGNTGELFF. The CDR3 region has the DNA TGTGCCAGCAACATGGACAGGGGGAACACCGGGGAGCTGTTTTTT. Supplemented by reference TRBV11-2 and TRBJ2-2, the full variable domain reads EAGVAQSPRYKIIEKRQSVAFWCNPISGHATLYWYQQILGQGPKLLIQFQNNGVVDDSQLPKDRFSAERLKGVDSTLKIQPAKLEDSAVYLCASNMDRGNTGELFFGEGSRLTVL.